These 16 T cell receptor beta chains originate from one sample sequenced in a study of PD-1 blockade in classical Hodgkin lymphoma. Every one of the patients relapsed after autologous stem cell transplantation (brentuximab vedotin exposure was variable). CD4+ T cells were purified from thawed PBMCs by magnetic negative selection. The protocol was immunoSEQ multiplex PCR, while the TCRdb copy is restricted to in-frame clones and leaves out a portion. Among roughly 9,100 clones, around two thirds were seen once, and the ten largest hold less than 4.5%. The material was CD4+ T cells from blood, obtained at baseline. Receptor source: a human donor with classical Hodgkin lymphoma.

V is TRBV27 and J is TRBJ2-6, with D unresolved. Germline CDR1 is MNHEY and CDR2 is SMNVEV (reference sequence). Trimming cost V 0 bases and J 3 bases, with 6 bases left between them. This CDR3 contains 15 residues. The DNA for the CDR3 is TGTGCCAGCAGTTTATCTCGGTTTGGGGCCAACGTCCTGACTTTC. Amino acid sequence: CASSLSRFGANVLTF.

J is TRBJ1-5 and V is TRBV6-1; TRBD1 matches at 7 bases. The trim removed 4 bases at V and 6 bases at J, leaving 3 bases unmatched. The CDR3 is 13 amino acids. Germline V CDR1 and CDR2: MNHNS, SASEGT. CDR3: CASSGEGAQPQHF. In DNA form, the CDR3 reads TGTGCCAGCAGTGGGGAGGGGGCTCAGCCCCAGCATTTT.

The rearrangement uses TRBV7-6 and TRBJ2-1; D might be TRBD1 (5 bases). The germline V and J ends were trimmed by 5 bases and 3 bases, with 8 bases remaining between them. CDR3 length equals 13 residues. CDR1 is SGHVS, CDR2 FNYEAQ, per germline. The CDR3 DNA is TGTGCCAGCAGCCAAGACAGCTACAATGAGCAGTTCTTC. Amino acid sequence: CASSQDSYNEQFF.

This chain's CDR3 is CASSLVESGTDTQYF. CDR3 bases: TGCGCCAGCAGCTTGGTGGAGTCCGGCACAGATACGCAGTATTTT. This chain links TRBV5-1 with TRBJ2-3; D is unclear. CDR3 length: 15 residues. The V end lost 0 bases, the J end lost 1 base, and 9 bases lay between the germline ends. In germline, CDR1 is SGHRS, CDR2 YFSETQ.

The gene calls are TRBV5-5 and TRBJ1-2; possibly TRBD1 for D (5 bases). The CDR3 runs 14 residues. Trimming removed 1 base at V and 4 bases at J, with 11 bases between. The germline CDR1 and CDR2 sequences are SGHKS and YYEKEE (reference sequence). CDR3: CASSLWGVSYGYTF. The CDR3, as DNA: TGTGCCAGCAGCTTGTGGGGGGTCAGCTATGGCTACACCTTC. The full variable domain, in which reference TRBV5-5 and TRBJ1-2 provide the parts outside the CDR3, is DAGVTQSPTHLIKTRGQQVTLRCSPISGHKSVSWYQQVLGQGPQFIFQYYEKEERGRGNFPDRFSARQFPNYSSELNVNALLLGDSALYLCASSLWGVSYGYTFGSGTRLTVV.

The gene calls are TRBV27 and TRBJ1-6; D is perhaps TRBD1 (5 bases). V was trimmed by 8 bases and J by 0 bases, leaving 11 bases between them. The CDR3 is made up of 15 amino acids. Germline loops: CDR1 MNHEY, CDR2 SMNVEV (reference sequence). Here the CDR3 DNA reads TGTGCCAGCCTACAGGAGAGCTCCTATAATTCACCCCTCCACTTT. This sequence encodes CASLQESSYNSPLHF.

The V and J genes are TRBV6-5 and TRBJ2-4; D is unresolved. CDR3 length: 14 residues. V was trimmed by 0 bases and J by 6 bases, leaving 9 bases between them. The germline CDR1 and CDR2 sequences are MNHEY and SVGAGI. The CDR3 reads CASSYSLRRNIQYF. For the CDR3, the DNA is TGTGCCAGCAGTTACTCACTTAGGAGAAACATTCAGTACTTC.

The chain links TRBV15 to TRBJ2-1, with a possible D match to TRBD2 (9 bases). Germline values: CDR1 LNHNV, CDR2 YYDKDF (reference sequence). The CDR3 has 21 residues. V dropped 0 bases and J dropped 3 bases, with 27 bases sitting between them. The CDR3 loop is CATSRDRTGNQLAGIYNEQFF. The CDR3 DNA is TGTGCCACCAGCAGAGATCGGACAGGGAACCAACTAGCGGGCATCTACAATGAGCAGTTCTTC.

The CDR3 is CASSLSPQIAVIYNEQFF. In nucleotides, the CDR3 is TGTGCCAGCAGTTTATCCCCTCAGATAGCGGTGATTTACAATGAGCAGTTCTTC. The chain couples TRBV27 to TRBJ2-1, with D possibly TRBD2 on 6 matching bases. Germline loops: CDR1 MNHEY, CDR2 SMNVEV (reference sequence). The CDR3 totals 18 residues. V gave up 0 bases and J gave up 4 bases, with 19 bases separating them.

Only a few counts were recorded for this clone. CDR3 bases: TGCGCCAGCAGCTCTACGGATTTTGCAACTAATGAAAAACTGTTTTTT. Protein product: CASSSTDFATNEKLFF. This chain connects TRBV5-1 to TRBJ1-4; D is unresolved. This CDR3 region has 16 residues. Trimming stripped 3 bases from V and 0 bases from J, with 12 bases between. The germline gives CDR1 SGHRS, CDR2 YFSETQ.

There are a few counts of this clone. The chain couples TRBV5-4 to TRBJ1-2, with D hard to call. The ends were cut back, 4 bases at V and 0 bases at J, with 10 bases in the middle. Germline lookup yields CDR1 SGHNT and CDR2 YYREEE (reference sequence). The CDR3 is 14 residues long. The CDR3 loop is CASSGALANYGYTF. DNA for the CDR3: TGTGCCAGCAGCGGTGCTCTAGCTAACTATGGCTACACCTTC.

The CDR3 nucleotides read TGCGCCAGCAGAAGAGGGGTCAATACCGGGGAGCTGTTTTTT. Translating it yields CASRRGVNTGELFF. V gene TRBV5-1 combines with J gene TRBJ2-2, with D perhaps given as TRBD1 or TRBD2 (5 bases each). The CDR3 is 14 amino acids. V was shortened by 5 bases and J by 5 bases, with 13 bases between the two germline ends. Germline loops: CDR1 SGHRS, CDR2 YFSETQ.

The genes are TRBV11-2 and TRBJ1-4, with D uncertain. Trimming stripped 1 base from V and 5 bases from J, with 11 bases between. Per germline, CDR1 SGHAT and CDR2 FQNNGV. The CDR3 runs 15 residues. The CDR3 sequence: CASSLGIRGNEKLFF. The CDR3 DNA is TGTGCCAGCAGCTTAGGCATCAGAGGCAATGAAAAACTGTTTTTT.

The genes are TRBV5-1 and TRBJ2-6; D is possibly TRBD1 (7 bases). Germline values: CDR1 SGHRS, CDR2 YFSETQ. V was shortened by 4 bases and J by 0 bases, with 14 bases between the two germline ends. This CDR3 contains 17 residues. CDR3 residues: CASSAGQSISGANVLTF. CDR3 DNA: TGCGCCAGCAGCGCGGGACAGTCAATCTCTGGGGCCAACGTCCTGACTTTC.

This clone was counted between two and nine times. The V and J genes are TRBV15 and TRBJ2-5; D unresolved. Germline values: CDR1 LNHNV, CDR2 YYDKDF (reference sequence). Between the trimmed V and J ends, which lost 1 base and 3 bases, there was a span of 9 bases. The CDR3 loop spans 14 amino acids. CDR3 residues: CATSRGVSKETQYF. The CDR3 DNA follows: TGTGCCACCAGCAGAGGGGTCTCGAAAGAGACCCAGTACTTC.

This chain links TRBV27 with TRBJ2-5; possible D gene TRBD2, 7 bases. V was cut by 4 bases and J by 7 bases, with 10 bases left in between. This CDR3 contains 12 residues. CDR1 and CDR2 from the germline V gene are MNHEY and SMNVEV (reference sequence). CDR3 amino acids: CASSWEGGTQYF. The CDR3 DNA follows: TGTGCCAGCAGTTGGGAGGGGGGGACCCAGTACTTC.